This T cell receptor beta chain was observed in a study of T-cell reconstitution after alpha-beta-depleted transplantation in children. CDR1 is MNHEY and CDR2 is SMNVEV in the germline V gene (reference sequence). The CDR3 spans 15 residues. Trimming at V came to 1 base and at J to 3 bases, leaving 5 bases not matched to a gene. Study-level points and caveats: Fresh T-cell production supplied most of the T-cell counts and diversity seen one year after transplant. Elevated TCRbeta diversity at day 60 was traced, in some patients, to surviving recipient T cells and thymic progenitors. Reported findings indicate that, about two months after transplant, alpha-beta T cells came from several hundred expanded clones, which were derived from non-depleted graft cells.

This clonotype has just a few counts. The antigen is unknown. Molecular barcoding with unique molecular identifiers was used for the TCRbeta library. TCRdb re-called the PCR reads with MiXCR, one entry per CDR3 protein. The data hold 600,000 to 700,000 distinct CDR3 sequences, with 10% to 15% observed a single time. Material: PBMCs, obtained before TCRalphabeta/CD19-depleted stem cell transplant. V usage is TRBV27 and J usage is TRBJ2-7, with 8 positions matching TRBD2. The TCR originated in a girl aged 2 to 10 with congenital amegakaryocytic thrombocytopenia, due to receive a stem cell transplant. Here the CDR3 DNA reads TGTGCCAGCAGTTTATATAGCGGGACGAACTACGAGCAGTACTTC. Its translation is CASSLYSGTNYEQYF.